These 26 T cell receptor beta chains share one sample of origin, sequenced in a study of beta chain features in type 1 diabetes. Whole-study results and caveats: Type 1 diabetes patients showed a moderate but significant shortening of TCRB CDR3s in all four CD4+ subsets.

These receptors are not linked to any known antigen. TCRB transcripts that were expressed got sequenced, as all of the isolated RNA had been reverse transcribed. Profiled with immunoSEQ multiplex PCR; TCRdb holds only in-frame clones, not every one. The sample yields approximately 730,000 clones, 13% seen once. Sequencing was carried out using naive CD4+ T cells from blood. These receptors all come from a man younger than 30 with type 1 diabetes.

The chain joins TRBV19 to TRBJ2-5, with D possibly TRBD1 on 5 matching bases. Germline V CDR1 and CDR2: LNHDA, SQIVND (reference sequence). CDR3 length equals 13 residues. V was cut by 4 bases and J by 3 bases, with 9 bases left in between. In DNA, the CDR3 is TGTGCCAGTAGTAAGGGGCTAGAAGAGACCCAGTACTTC. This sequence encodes CASSKGLEETQYF.

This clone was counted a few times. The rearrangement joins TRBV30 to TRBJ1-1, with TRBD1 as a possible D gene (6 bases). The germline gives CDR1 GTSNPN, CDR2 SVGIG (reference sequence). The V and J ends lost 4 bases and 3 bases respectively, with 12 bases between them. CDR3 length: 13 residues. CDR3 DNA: TGTGCCTGGACGGTAACAGGGCACACTGAAGCTTTCTTT. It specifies CAWTVTGHTEAFF.

CDR3 nucleotides: TGTGCCAGCAGCTCCACGAACACTGAAGCTTTCTTT. It codes for CASSSTNTEAFF. This sequence joins TRBV7-9 and TRBJ1-1; D ambiguous. Trimming took 4 bases from V and 1 from J, leaving 4 bases between them. CDR1 and CDR2 from the germline V gene are SEHNR and FQNEAQ (reference sequence). This CDR3 region has 12 residues. Together with reference TRBV7-9 and TRBJ1-1, the CDR3 gives the full variable domain: DTGVSQNPRHKITKRGQNVTFRCDPISEHNRLYWYRQTLGQGPEFLTYFQNEAQLEKSRLLSDRFSAERPKGSFSTLEIQRTEQGDSAMYLCASSSTNTEAFFGQGTRLTVV.

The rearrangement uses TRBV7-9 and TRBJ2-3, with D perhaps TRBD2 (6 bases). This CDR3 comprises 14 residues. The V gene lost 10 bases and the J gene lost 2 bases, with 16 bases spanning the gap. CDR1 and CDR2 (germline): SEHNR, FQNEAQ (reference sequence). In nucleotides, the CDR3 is TGTGCCATCCCGGGACTTCTTATCACAGATACGCAGTATTTT. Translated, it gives CAIPGLLITDTQYF.

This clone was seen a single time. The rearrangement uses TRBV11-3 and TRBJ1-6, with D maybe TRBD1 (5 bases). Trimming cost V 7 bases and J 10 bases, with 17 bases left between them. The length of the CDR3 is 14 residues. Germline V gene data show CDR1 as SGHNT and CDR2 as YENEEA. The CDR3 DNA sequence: TGTGCCAGCATCGGTTGGCGTGGGGGATCACCCCTCCACTTT. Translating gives CASIGWRGGSPLHF.

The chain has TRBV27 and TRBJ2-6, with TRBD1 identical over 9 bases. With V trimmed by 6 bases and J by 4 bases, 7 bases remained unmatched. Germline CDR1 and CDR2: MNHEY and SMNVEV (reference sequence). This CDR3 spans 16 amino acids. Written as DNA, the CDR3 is TGTGCCAGCAGACTAGGACAGGGGAACGGGGCCAACGTCCTGACTTTC. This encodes CASRLGQGNGANVLTF. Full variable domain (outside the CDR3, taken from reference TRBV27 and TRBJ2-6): EAQVTQNPRYLITVTGKKLTVTCSQNMNHEYMSWYRQDPGLGLRQIYYSMNVEVTDKGDVPEGYKVSRKEKRNFPLILESPSPNQTSLYFCASRLGQGNGANVLTFGAGSRLTVL.

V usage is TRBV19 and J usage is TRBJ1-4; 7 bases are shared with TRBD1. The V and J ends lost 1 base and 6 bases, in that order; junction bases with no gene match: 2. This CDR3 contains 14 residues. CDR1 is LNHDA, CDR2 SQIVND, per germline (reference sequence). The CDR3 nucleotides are TGTGCCAGTAGTATAGGGGACAGACATGAAAAACTGTTTTTT. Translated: CASSIGDRHEKLFF.

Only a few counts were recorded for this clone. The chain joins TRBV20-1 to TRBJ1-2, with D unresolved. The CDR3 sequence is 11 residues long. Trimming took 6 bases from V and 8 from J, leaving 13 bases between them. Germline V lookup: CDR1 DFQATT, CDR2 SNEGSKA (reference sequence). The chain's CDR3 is CSAPTPAGYTF. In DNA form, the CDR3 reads TGCAGTGCCCCGACCCCCGCGGGCTACACCTTC.

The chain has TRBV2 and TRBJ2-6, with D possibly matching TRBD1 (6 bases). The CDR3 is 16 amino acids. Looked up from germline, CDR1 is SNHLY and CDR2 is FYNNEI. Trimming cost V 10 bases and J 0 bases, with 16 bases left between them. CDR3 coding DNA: TGTGCCAACGACCGGGACACGAGCTCTGGGGCCAACGTCCTGACTTTC. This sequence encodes CANDRDTSSGANVLTF.

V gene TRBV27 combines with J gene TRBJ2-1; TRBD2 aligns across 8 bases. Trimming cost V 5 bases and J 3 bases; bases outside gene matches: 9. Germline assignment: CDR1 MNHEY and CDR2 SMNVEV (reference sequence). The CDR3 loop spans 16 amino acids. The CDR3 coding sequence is TGTGCCAGCAGTCCCCGGACTAGCAAGATCTACAATGAGCAGTTCTTC. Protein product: CASSPRTSKIYNEQFF.

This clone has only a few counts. The CDR3 loop is CASSPRDSLYNEQFF. The CDR3 coding sequence is TGTGCCAGCAGTCCCCGGGACAGCCTCTACAATGAGCAGTTCTTC. The chain carries TRBV7-2 and TRBJ2-1; TRBD1 agrees at 7 bases. There are 15 residues in the CDR3. In germline, CDR1 is SGHTA, CDR2 FQGNSA. V lost 6 bases and J lost 3; bases outside the gene matches: 8.

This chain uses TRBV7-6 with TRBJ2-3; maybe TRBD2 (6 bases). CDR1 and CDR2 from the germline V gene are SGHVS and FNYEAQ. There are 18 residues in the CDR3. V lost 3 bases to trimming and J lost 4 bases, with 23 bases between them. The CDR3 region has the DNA TGTGCCAGCAGCTTGGAGGCCGGGTTAGGCCCGGGGGCAGATACGCAGTATTTT. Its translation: CASSLEAGLGPGADTQYF.

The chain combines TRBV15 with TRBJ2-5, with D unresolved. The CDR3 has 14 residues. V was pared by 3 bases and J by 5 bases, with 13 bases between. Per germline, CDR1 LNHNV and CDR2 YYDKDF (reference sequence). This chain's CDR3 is CATSRAPQAETQYF. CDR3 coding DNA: TGTGCCACCAGCAGGGCACCTCAGGCGGAGACCCAGTACTTC.

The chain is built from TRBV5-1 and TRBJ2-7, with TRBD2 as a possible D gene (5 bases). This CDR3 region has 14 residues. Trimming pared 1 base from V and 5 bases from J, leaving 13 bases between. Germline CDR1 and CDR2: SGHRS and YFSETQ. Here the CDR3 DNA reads TGCGCCAGCAGCTTGAGTGCCGACGGGGACGAGCAGTACTTC. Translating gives CASSLSADGDEQYF. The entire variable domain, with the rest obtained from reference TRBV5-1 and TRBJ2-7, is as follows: KAGVTQTPRYLIKTRGQQVTLSCSPISGHRSVSWYQQTPGQGLQFLFEYFSETQRNKGNFPGRFSGRQFSNSRSEMNVSTLELGDSALYLCASSLSADGDEQYFGPGTRLTVT.

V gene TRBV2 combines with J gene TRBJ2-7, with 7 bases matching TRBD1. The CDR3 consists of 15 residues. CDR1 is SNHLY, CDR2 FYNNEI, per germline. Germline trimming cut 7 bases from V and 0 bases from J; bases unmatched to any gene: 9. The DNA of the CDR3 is TGTGCCAGCACCAGGACAGGTCCCAGCTCCTACGAGCAGTACTTC. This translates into CASTRTGPSSYEQYF.

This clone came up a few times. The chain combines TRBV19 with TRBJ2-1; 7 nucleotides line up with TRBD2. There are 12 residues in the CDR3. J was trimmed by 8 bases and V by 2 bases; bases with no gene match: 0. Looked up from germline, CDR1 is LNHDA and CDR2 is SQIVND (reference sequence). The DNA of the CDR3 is TGTGCCAGTAGTATAACTAGCGATGAGCAGTTCTTC. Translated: CASSITSDEQFF. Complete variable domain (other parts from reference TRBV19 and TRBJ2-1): DGGITQSPKYLFRKEGQNVTLSCEQNLNHDAMYWYRQDPGQGLRLIYYSQIVNDFQKGDIAEGYSVSREKKESFPLTVTSAQKNPTAFYLCASSITSDEQFFGPGTRLTVL.

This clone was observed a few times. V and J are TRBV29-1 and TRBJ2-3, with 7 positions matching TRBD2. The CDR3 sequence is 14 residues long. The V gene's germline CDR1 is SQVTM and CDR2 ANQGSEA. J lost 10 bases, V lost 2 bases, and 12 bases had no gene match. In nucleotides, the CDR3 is TGCAGCGTTGAAAGGGAGGGCCTAAATTCAGCGCAGTATTTT. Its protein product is CSVEREGLNSAQYF.

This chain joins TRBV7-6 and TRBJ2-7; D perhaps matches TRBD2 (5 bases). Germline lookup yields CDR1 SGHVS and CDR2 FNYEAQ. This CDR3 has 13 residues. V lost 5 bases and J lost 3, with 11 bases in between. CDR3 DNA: TGTGCCAGCAGCCGGGAAAGCCGCTACGAGCAGTACTTC. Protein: CASSRESRYEQYF. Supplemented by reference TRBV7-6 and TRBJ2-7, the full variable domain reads GAGVSQSPRYKVTKRGQDVALRCDPISGHVSLYWYRQALGQGPEFLTYFNYEAQQDKSGLPNDRFSAERPEGSISTLTIQRTEQRDSAMYRCASSRESRYEQYFGPGTRLTVT.

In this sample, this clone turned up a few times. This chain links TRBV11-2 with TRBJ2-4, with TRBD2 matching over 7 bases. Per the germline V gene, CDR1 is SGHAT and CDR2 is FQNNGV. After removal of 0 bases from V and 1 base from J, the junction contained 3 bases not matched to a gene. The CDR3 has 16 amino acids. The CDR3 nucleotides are TGTGCCAGCAGCTTAGAGGGGGGGATGGCCAAAAACATTCAGTACTTC. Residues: CASSLEGGMAKNIQYF.

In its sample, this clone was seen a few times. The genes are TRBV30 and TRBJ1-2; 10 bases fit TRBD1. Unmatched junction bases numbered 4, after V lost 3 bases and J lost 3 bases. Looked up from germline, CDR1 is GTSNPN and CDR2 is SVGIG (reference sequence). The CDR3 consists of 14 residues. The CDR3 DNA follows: TGTGCCTGGAGACTGGGACAGGGGTACTATGGCTACACCTTC. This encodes CAWRLGQGYYGYTF. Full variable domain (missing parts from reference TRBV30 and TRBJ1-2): SQTIHQWPATLVQPVGSPLSLECTVEGTSNPNLYWYRQAAGRGLQLLFYSVGIGQISSEVPQNLSASRPQDRQFILSSKKLLLSDSGFYLCAWRLGQGYYGYTFGSGTRLTVV.

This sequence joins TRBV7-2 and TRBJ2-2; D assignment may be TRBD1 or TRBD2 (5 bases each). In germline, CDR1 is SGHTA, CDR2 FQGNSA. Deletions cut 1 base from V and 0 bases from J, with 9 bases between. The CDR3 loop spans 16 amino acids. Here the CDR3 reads CASSLGGTANTGELFF. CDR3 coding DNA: TGTGCCAGCAGCTTAGGAGGGACCGCGAACACCGGGGAGCTGTTTTTT.

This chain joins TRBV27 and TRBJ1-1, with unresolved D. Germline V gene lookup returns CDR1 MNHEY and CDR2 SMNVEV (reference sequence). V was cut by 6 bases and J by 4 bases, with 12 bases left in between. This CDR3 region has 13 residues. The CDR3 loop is CASSAEEGTEAFF. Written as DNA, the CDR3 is TGTGCCAGCAGCGCCGAAGAAGGCACTGAAGCTTTCTTT.

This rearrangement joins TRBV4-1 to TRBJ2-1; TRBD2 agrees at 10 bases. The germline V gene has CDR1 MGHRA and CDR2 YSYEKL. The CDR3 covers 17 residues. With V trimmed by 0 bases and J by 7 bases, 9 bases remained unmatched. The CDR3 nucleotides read TGCGCCAGCAGCCAAGATTTTTTAGCGGGGGGTTTTAATGAGCAGTTCTTC. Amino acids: CASSQDFLAGGFNEQFF.

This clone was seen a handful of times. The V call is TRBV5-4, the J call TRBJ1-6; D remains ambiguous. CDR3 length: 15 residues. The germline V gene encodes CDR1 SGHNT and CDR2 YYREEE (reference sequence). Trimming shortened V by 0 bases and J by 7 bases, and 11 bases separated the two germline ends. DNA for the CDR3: TGTGCCAGCAGCTTGGATAGGACCGGAAATTCACCCCTCCACTTT. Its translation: CASSLDRTGNSPLHF.

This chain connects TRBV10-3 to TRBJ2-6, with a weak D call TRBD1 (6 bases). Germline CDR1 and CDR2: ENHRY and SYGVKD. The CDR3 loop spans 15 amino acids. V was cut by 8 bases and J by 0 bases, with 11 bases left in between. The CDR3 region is CAIGTSLSGANVLTF. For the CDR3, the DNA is TGTGCCATCGGGACAAGCCTCTCTGGGGCCAACGTCCTGACTTTC.

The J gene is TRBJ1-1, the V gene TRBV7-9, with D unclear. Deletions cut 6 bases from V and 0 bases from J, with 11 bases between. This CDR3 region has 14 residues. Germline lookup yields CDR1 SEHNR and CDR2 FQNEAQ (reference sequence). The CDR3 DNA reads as TGTGCCAGCAGTCCTTTTTCGGTGAACACTGAAGCTTTCTTT. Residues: CASSPFSVNTEAFF. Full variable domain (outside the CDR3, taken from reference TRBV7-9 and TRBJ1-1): DTGVSQNPRHKITKRGQNVTFRCDPISEHNRLYWYRQTLGQGPEFLTYFQNEAQLEKSRLLSDRFSAERPKGSFSTLEIQRTEQGDSAMYLCASSPFSVNTEAFFGQGTRLTVV.